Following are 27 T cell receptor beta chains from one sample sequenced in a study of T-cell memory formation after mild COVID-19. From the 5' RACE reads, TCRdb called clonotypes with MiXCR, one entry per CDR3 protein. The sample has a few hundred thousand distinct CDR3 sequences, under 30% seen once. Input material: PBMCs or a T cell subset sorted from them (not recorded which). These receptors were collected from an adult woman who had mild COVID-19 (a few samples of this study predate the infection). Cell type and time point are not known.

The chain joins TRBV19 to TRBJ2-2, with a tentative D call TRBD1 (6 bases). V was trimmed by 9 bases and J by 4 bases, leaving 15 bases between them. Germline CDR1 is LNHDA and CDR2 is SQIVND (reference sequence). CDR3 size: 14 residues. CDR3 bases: TGTGCCAGCCAACAGGGTGCTGGCACCGGGGAGCTGTTTTTT. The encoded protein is CASQQGAGTGELFF. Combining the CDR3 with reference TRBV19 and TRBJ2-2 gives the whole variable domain DGGITQSPKYLFRKEGQNVTLSCEQNLNHDAMYWYRQDPGQGLRLIYYSQIVNDFQKGDIAEGYSVSREKKESFPLTVTSAQKNPTAFYLCASQQGAGTGELFFGEGSRLTVL.

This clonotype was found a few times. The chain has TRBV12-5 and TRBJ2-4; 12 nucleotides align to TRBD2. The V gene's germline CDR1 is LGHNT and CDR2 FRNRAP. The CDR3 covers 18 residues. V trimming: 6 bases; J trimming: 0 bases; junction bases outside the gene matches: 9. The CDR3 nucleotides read TGTGCTAGTGGCGCCGGACTAGCGGGATCTGGAGCCAAAAACATTCAGTACTTC. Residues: CASGAGLAGSGAKNIQYF.

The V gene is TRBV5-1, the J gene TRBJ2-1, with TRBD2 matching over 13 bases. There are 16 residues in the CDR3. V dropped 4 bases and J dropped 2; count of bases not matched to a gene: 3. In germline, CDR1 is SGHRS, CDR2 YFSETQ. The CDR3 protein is CASSRLAGGTYNEQFF. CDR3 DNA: TGCGCCAGCAGCCGACTAGCGGGGGGAACCTACAATGAGCAGTTCTTC.

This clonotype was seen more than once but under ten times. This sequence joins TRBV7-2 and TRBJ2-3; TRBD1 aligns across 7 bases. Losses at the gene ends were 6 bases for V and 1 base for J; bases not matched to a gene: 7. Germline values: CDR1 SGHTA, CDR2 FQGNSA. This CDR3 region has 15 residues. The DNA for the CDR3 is TGTGCCAGCAGAACCGGGCAGGGGGGCACAGATACGCAGTATTTT. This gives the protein CASRTGQGGTDTQYF.

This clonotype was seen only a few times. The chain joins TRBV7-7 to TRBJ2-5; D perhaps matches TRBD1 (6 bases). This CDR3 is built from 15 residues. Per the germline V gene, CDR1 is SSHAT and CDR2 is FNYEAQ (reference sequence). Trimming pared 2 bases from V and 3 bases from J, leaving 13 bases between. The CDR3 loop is CASSLYQGREETQYF. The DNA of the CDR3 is TGTGCCAGCAGCTTATATCAGGGGAGAGAAGAGACCCAGTACTTC.

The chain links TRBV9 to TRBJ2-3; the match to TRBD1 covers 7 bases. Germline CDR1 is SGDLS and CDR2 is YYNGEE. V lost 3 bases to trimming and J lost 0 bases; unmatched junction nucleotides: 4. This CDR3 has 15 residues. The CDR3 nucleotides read TGTGCCAGCAGCGCGACAGGGCTAAGCACAGATACGCAGTATTTT. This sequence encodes CASSATGLSTDTQYF.

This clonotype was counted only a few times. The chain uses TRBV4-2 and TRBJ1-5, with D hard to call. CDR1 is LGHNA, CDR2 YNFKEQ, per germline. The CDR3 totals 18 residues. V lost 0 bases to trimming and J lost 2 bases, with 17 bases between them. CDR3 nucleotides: TGTGCCAGCAGCCAAGACTATAGGCAAGGGTCCCGCAATCAGCCCCAGCATTTT. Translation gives CASSQDYRQGSRNQPQHF.

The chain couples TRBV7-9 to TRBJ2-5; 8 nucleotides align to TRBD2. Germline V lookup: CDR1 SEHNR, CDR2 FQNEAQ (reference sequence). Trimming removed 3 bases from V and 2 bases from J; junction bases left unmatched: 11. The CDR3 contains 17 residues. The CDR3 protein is CASSLLRGAPQQETQYF. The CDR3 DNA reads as TGTGCCAGCAGCTTGTTGCGGGGGGCCCCACAACAAGAGACCCAGTACTTC.

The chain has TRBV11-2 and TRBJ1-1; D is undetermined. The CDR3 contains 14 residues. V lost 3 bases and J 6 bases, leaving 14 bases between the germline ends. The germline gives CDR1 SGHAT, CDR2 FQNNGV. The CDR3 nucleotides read TGTGCCAGCAGCTTTTCGTTTATTGGGTCTGAAGCTTTCTTT. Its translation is CASSFSFIGSEAFF. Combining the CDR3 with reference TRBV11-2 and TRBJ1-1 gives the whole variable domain EAGVAQSPRYKIIEKRQSVAFWCNPISGHATLYWYQQILGQGPKLLIQFQNNGVVDDSQLPKDRFSAERLKGVDSTLKIQPAKLEDSAVYLCASSFSFIGSEAFFGQGTRLTVV.

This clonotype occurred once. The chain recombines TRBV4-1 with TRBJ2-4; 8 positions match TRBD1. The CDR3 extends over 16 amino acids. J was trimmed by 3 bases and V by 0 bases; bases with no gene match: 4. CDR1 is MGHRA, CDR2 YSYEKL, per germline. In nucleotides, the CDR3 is TGCGCCAGCAGCCAAGAATATGGACAGGGCAAAAACATTCAGTACTTC. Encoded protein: CASSQEYGQGKNIQYF.

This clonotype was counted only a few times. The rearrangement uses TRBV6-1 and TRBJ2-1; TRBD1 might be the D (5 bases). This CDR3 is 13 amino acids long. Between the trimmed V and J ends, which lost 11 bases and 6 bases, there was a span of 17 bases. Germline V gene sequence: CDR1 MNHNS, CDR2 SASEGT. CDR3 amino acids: CAGQTGKGNEQFF. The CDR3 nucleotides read TGTGCCGGCCAAACAGGTAAAGGCAATGAGCAGTTCTTC.

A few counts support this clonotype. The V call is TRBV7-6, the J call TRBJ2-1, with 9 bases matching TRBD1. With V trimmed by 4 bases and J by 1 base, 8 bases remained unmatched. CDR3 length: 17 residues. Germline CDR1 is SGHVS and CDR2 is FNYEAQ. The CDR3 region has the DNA TGTGCCAGCAGCTCCCCTTGGACAGGGGATTCCTACAATGAGCAGTTCTTC. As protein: CASSSPWTGDSYNEQFF.

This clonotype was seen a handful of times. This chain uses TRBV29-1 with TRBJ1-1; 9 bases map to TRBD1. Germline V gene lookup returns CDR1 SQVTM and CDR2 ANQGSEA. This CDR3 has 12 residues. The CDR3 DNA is TGCAGAATTACAGGGGGCGCAGGTGAAGCTTTCTTT. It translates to CRITGGAGEAFF. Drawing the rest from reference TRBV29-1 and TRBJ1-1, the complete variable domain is SAVISQKPSRDICQRGTSLTIQCQVDSQVTMMFWYRQQPGQSLTLIATANQGSEATYESGFVIDKFPISRPNLTFSTLTVSNMSPEDSSIYLCRITGGAGEAFFGQGTRLTVV.

The CDR3 loop reads CAWRSTGWGNTEAFF. The CDR3 DNA reads as TGTGCCTGGAGGTCTACAGGGTGGGGGAACACTGAAGCTTTCTTT. This sequence joins TRBV30 and TRBJ1-1, with D possibly being TRBD1 (6 bases). Germline V gene lookup returns CDR1 GTSNPN and CDR2 SVGIG (reference sequence). The CDR3 length is 15 residues. V lost 3 bases and J lost 1, with 15 bases in between.

This CDR3 is CASSSGTGDEEAFF. For the CDR3, the DNA is TGCGCCAGCAGCTCCGGGACAGGGGATGAGGAGGCTTTCTTT. The rearrangement uses TRBV5-1 and TRBJ1-1, with 10 bases fitting TRBD1. The germline V gene has CDR1 SGHRS and CDR2 YFSETQ. The length of the CDR3 is 14 residues. V lost 3 bases and J lost 11; bases outside the gene matches: 10.

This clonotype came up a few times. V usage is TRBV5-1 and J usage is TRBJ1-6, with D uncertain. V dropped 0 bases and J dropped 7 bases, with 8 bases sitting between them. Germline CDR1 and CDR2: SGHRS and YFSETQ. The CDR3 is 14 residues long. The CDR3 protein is CASSLATANSPLHF. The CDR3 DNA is TGCGCCAGCAGCTTGGCTACAGCAAATTCACCCCTCCACTTT.

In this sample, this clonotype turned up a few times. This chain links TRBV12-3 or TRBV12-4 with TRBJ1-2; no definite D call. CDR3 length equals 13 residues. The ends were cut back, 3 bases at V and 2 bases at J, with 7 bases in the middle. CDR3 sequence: CASSFTVNYGYTF. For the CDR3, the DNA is TGTGCCAGCAGTTTTACAGTCAACTATGGCTACACCTTC.

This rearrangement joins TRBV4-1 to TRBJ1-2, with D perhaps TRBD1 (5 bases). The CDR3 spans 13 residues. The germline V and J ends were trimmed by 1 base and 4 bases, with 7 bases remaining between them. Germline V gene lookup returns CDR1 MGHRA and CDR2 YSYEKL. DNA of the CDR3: TGCGCCAGCAGCCAAGCAACAGGCTATGGCTACACCTTC. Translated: CASSQATGYGYTF.

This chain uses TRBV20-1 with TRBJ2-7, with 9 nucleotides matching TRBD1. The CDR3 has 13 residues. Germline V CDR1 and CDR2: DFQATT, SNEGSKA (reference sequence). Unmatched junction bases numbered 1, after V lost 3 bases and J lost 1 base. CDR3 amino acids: CSARGQGSYEQYF. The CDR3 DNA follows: TGCAGTGCTAGGGGACAGGGATCCTACGAGCAGTACTTC.

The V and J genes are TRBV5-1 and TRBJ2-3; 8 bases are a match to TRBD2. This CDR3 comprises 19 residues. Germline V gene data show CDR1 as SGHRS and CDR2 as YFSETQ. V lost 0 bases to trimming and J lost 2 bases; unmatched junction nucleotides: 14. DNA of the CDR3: TGCGCCAGCAGCTTGGGGGCCCTAGCGGGCGGGGGAAACACAGATACGCAGTATTTT. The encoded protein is CASSLGALAGGGNTDTQYF.

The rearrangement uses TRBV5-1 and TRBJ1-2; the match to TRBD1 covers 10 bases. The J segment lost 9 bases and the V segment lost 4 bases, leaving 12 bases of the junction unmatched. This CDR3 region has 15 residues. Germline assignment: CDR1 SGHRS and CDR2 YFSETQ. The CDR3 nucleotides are TGCGCCAGCAGCCCTGTCCAGGGACAGGGGTCGCGCTACACCTTC. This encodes CASSPVQGQGSRYTF.

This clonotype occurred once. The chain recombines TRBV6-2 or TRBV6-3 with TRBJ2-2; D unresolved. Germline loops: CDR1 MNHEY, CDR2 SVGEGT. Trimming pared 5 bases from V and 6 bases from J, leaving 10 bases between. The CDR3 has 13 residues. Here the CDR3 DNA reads TGTGCCAGCAGTCTCACAGAACCCGGGGAGCTGTTTTTT. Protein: CASSLTEPGELFF.

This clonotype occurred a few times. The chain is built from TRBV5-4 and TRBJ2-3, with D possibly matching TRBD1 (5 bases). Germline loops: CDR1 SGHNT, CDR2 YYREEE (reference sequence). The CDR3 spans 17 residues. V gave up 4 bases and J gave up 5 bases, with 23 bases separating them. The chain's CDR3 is CASSPGSGQGYGDTQYF. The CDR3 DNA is TGTGCCAGCAGCCCTGGGTCCGGGCAGGGCTATGGAGATACGCAGTATTTT.

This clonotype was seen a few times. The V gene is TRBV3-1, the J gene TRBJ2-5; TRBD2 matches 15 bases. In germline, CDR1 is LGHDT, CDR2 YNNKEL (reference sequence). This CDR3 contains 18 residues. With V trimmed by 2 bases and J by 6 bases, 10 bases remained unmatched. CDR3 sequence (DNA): TGTGCCAGCAGCCAATTTGGACTAGCGGGGGGGCCGGTTAAGACCCAGTACTTC. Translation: CASSQFGLAGGPVKTQYF.

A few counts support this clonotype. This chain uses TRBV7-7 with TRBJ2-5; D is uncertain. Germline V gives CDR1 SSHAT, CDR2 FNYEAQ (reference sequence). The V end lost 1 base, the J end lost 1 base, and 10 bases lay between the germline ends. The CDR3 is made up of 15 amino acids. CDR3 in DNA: TGTGCCAGCAGCTTAGGGGCAGCCGTCCAAGAGACCCAGTACTTC. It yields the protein CASSLGAAVQETQYF.

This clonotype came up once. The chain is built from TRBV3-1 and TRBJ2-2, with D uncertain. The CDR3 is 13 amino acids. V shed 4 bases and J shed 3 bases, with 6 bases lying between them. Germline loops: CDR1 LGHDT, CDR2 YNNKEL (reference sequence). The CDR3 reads CASSRVDTGELFF. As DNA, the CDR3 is TGTGCCAGCAGCCGGGTAGACACCGGGGAGCTGTTTTTT.

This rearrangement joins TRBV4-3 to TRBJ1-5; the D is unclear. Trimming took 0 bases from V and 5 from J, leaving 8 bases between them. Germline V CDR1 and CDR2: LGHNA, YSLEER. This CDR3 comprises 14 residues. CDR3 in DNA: TGCGCCAGCAGCCAAGATCTCGAGGATCAGCCCCAGCATTTT. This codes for CASSQDLEDQPQHF.